A single sample gave rise to the 10 T cell receptor beta chains below, sequenced in a study of OX40 agonist ivuxolimab in advanced cancers. TCRdb's table, derived via immunoSEQ multiplex PCR, lists solely in-frame clones and lacks some. The data contain some 140,000 clones, less than 95% of them seen just once; the ten biggest clones take up 1.1%. The sequenced sample was CD4+ or CD8+ T cells sorted from blood, obtained in a trial of the OX40 agonist ivuxolimab. Receptors originate from an adult with an advanced solid tumor such as melanoma, head and neck, liver or kidney cancer.

V usage is TRBV5-4 and J usage is TRBJ1-1; a weak D match, TRBD1 (5 bases). Germline assignment: CDR1 SGHNT and CDR2 YYREEE (reference sequence). The CDR3 has 14 amino acids. V gave up 3 bases and J gave up 2 bases, with 11 bases separating them. The CDR3 nucleotides are TGTGCCAGCAGCTCCGGGACGGCTAACACTGAAGCTTTCTTT. This codes for CASSSGTANTEAFF.

The chain uses TRBV9 and TRBJ2-2; D assignment may be TRBD1 or TRBD2 (5 bases each). There are 15 residues in the CDR3. In germline, CDR1 is SGDLS, CDR2 YYNGEE. The germline V and J ends were trimmed by 5 bases and 6 bases, with 17 bases remaining between them. In nucleotides, the CDR3 is TGTGCCAGCAGACTCGACTATACAGGCGCCGGGGAGCTGTTTTTT. As protein: CASRLDYTGAGELFF.

The chain has TRBV6-6 and TRBJ2-1, with D maybe TRBD2 (6 bases). Trimming pared 2 bases from V and 6 bases from J, leaving 11 bases between. CDR1 is MNHNY and CDR2 is SVGAGI in the germline V gene (reference sequence). The CDR3 totals 14 residues. Here the CDR3 reads CASSYTSGGNEQFF. The CDR3 DNA reads TGTGCCAGCAGTTACACCTCCGGGGGCAATGAGCAGTTCTTC.

V usage is TRBV5-1 and J usage is TRBJ2-3, with TRBD1 matching over 7 bases. Germline assignment: CDR1 SGHRS and CDR2 YFSETQ. The J segment lost 6 bases and the V segment lost 3 bases, leaving 10 bases of the junction unmatched. The CDR3 is made up of 15 amino acids. This chain's CDR3 is CASSSPDRVRDTQYF. The CDR3 nucleotides are TGCGCCAGCAGCTCCCCCGACAGGGTCCGGGATACGCAGTATTTT. The full variable domain, in which reference TRBV5-1 and TRBJ2-3 provide the parts outside the CDR3, is KAGVTQTPRYLIKTRGQQVTLSCSPISGHRSVSWYQQTPGQGLQFLFEYFSETQRNKGNFPGRFSGRQFSNSRSEMNVSTLELGDSALYLCASSSPDRVRDTQYFGPGTRLTVL.

This rearrangement joins TRBV28 to TRBJ1-1, with D perhaps TRBD1 (5 bases). The CDR3 consists of 11 residues. CDR1 MDHEN and CDR2 SYDVKM come from the germline V gene. With 10 bases removed from V and 9 bases from J, the gap between germline ends came to 15 bases. CDR3 in amino acids: CAITTRDQAFF. CDR3 nucleotide sequence: TGTGCCATCACAACCCGGGACCAAGCTTTCTTT. The full variable domain, its missing parts supplied by reference TRBV28 and TRBJ1-1, is DVKVTQSSRYLVKRTGEKVFLECVQDMDHENMFWYRQDPGLGLRLIYFSYDVKMKEKGDIPEGYSVSREKKERFSLILESASTNQTSMYLCAITTRDQAFFGQGTRLTVV.

This sequence joins TRBV28 and TRBJ2-7, with D perhaps assigned TRBD1 or TRBD2 (6 bases each). Germline V CDR1 and CDR2: MDHEN, SYDVKM. V was cut by 7 bases and J by 2 bases, with 18 bases left in between. CDR3 length: 15 residues. CDR3 nucleotides: TGTGCCAGCACAGTTTACCCGGGGGCGACCTACGAGCAGTACTTC. As protein: CASTVYPGATYEQYF.

This clone was seen just once. This sequence joins TRBV6-1 and TRBJ1-6; D unresolved. The CDR3 is made up of 14 amino acids. From germline, CDR1 is MNHNS and CDR2 SASEGT. Trimming removed 7 bases at V and 10 bases at J, with 17 bases between. The CDR3: CASTYLNRGSPLHF. DNA for the CDR3: TGTGCCAGCACCTATCTGAATCGTGGGTCACCCCTCCACTTT.

The chain combines TRBV30 with TRBJ1-2; perhaps TRBD1 as D (6 bases). The CDR3 has 12 amino acids. V gave up 4 bases and J gave up 7 bases, with 13 bases separating them. From germline, CDR1 is GTSNPN and CDR2 SVGIG (reference sequence). CDR3 nucleotides: TGTGCCTGGACCCGTGGGGGCTCTGGCTACACCTTC. It codes for CAWTRGGSGYTF.

A single count supports this clone. Other DNA sequences in the sample encode the same CDR3. The chain uses TRBV5-1 and TRBJ2-5, with no clear D. The CDR3 consists of 14 residues. Germline V gives CDR1 SGHRS, CDR2 YFSETQ. The V and J ends lost 0 bases and 1 base respectively, with 7 bases between them. The chain's CDR3 is CASSLAGSQETQYF. In DNA, the CDR3 is TGCGCCAGCAGCTTGGCCGGCAGCCAAGAGACCCAGTACTTC.

This chain links TRBV6-1 with TRBJ1-4; no clear D gene. In germline, CDR1 is MNHNS, CDR2 SASEGT. This CDR3 contains 14 residues. Trimming shortened V by 11 bases and J by 8 bases, and 21 bases separated the two germline ends. The CDR3 DNA reads TGTGCCGCTTCCGGCGGATCTTTTTGGGAAAAACTGTTTTTT. Translation: CAASGGSFWEKLFF.